Below are 27 T cell receptor beta chains sequenced from a single sample in a study of control samples from healthy donors and cancer patients. Clones were sequenced by immunoSEQ multiplex PCR, and TCRdb holds only the in-frame ones, with some missing. The sample includes roughly 100,000 clones, roughly 90% seen only once; the top ten take under 10%. The sequenced sample consisted of blood. The receptor set was obtained from a man younger than 45 in good health.

This chain connects TRBV28 to TRBJ1-5; D is uncertain. V lost 6 bases and J 1 base, leaving 16 bases between the germline ends. There are 16 residues in the CDR3. Germline-derived CDR1 and CDR2 are MDHEN and SYDVKM. The CDR3 spells CASRYGQRSSNQPQHF. The CDR3 DNA reads TGTGCCAGCAGATACGGGCAGCGATCGAGCAATCAGCCCCAGCATTTT.

The chain joins TRBV11-2 to TRBJ2-7; D call uncertain. Between the trimmed V and J ends, which lost 5 bases and 4 bases, there was a span of 6 bases. This CDR3 spans 11 amino acids. The germline V gene has CDR1 SGHAT and CDR2 FQNNGV. The CDR3 DNA reads TGTGCCAGCAGCCTACGGTACGAGCAGTACTTC. This codes for CASSLRYEQYF.

This chain links TRBV27 with TRBJ2-2; TRBD2 matches 10 bases. V dropped 6 bases and J dropped 5; count of bases not matched to a gene: 6. CDR3 length equals 15 residues. Germline loops: CDR1 MNHEY, CDR2 SMNVEV (reference sequence). CDR3 residues: CASSITSGVTGELFF. Here the CDR3 DNA reads TGTGCCAGCAGCATAACTAGCGGGGTGACCGGGGAGCTGTTTTTT.

The CDR3 DNA is TGTGCCAGCAGCAGGACAGGGAGAAATAGCGGGAGGTTTGAGCAGTTCTTC. Translated: CASSRTGRNSGRFEQFF. The chain combines TRBV28 with TRBJ2-1; TRBD2 agrees at 10 bases. V was pared by 6 bases and J by 9 bases, with 17 bases of the junction left unmatched. The germline V gene has CDR1 MDHEN and CDR2 SYDVKM. CDR3 length: 17 amino acids.

Points on this clone: The junction departs from the called germline gene at one end, perhaps through a read error. V usage is TRBV7-6 and J usage is TRBJ2-7; 7 bases agree with TRBD1. Germline V gene data show CDR1 as SGHVS and CDR2 as FNYEAQ. The CDR3 consists of 15 residues. The CDR3 here is CASSSRAGGSSEQYF. Written as DNA, the CDR3 is TGTGCCAGCAGCTCCCGGGCAGGGGGATCCTCCGAGCAGTACTTC.

As concerns this clone: This CDR3 is also generated by other DNA sequences in the sample. The chain links TRBV18 to TRBJ1-1; D possibly corresponds to TRBD1 (5 bases). The CDR3 covers 13 residues. The V end was cut by 3 bases, the J end by 1 base, with 6 bases between. In germline, CDR1 is KGHSH, CDR2 LQKENI. In DNA, the CDR3 is TGTGCCAGCTCACCGCAGGGGAACACTGAAGCTTTCTTT. Its protein is CASSPQGNTEAFF.

This clone has more than one count but fewer than ten. The chain combines TRBV10-1 with TRBJ1-2; 7 bases fit TRBD1. CDR3 length equals 13 residues. V trimming: 6 bases; J trimming: 6 bases; junction bases outside the gene matches: 7. Germline V gene lookup returns CDR1 WNHNN and CDR2 SYGVQD (reference sequence). CDR3 residues: CASSADRFNGYTF. Written as DNA, the CDR3 is TGCGCCAGCAGCGCGGACAGGTTCAATGGCTACACCTTC.

The chain is built from TRBV19 and TRBJ2-7, with D tentatively TRBD1 (5 bases). The CDR3 is 15 residues long. The germline CDR1 and CDR2 sequences are LNHDA and SQIVND (reference sequence). Trimming removed 3 bases from V and 3 bases from J, with 15 bases in between. Here the CDR3 DNA reads TGTGCCAGTAGTATTAACACAGGCCCGCTCTACGAGCAGTACTTC. Translated, it gives CASSINTGPLYEQYF.

This clone is a singleton in its sample. The chain employs TRBV19 and TRBJ2-1; the D is unclear. The length of the CDR3 is 15 residues. V was pared by 7 bases and J by 8 bases, with 21 bases between. Germline CDR1 LNHDA, CDR2 SQIVND (reference sequence). CDR3 DNA sequence: TGTGCCAGTAAGTCCGATTACAAGGATCTCGATGAGCAGTTCTTC. Its translation is CASKSDYKDLDEQFF.

This chain uses TRBV7-9 with TRBJ2-3; D remains ambiguous. The CDR3 sequence is 11 residues long. V was cut by 6 bases and J by 8 bases, with 9 bases left in between. From germline, CDR1 is SEHNR and CDR2 FQNEAQ (reference sequence). This CDR3 is CASRGRATQYF. CDR3 coding DNA: TGTGCCAGCAGGGGTAGGGCTACGCAGTATTTT.

V gene TRBV27 combines with J gene TRBJ1-5; weak D call: TRBD1 (5 bases). This CDR3 contains 15 residues. Per germline, CDR1 MNHEY and CDR2 SMNVEV (reference sequence). Trimming left V 6 bases short and J 3 bases short, with 15 bases between. The DNA of the CDR3 is TGTGCCAGCAGCGTCCGGGACGGAAACAATCAGCCCCAGCATTTT. It encodes CASSVRDGNNQPQHF.

V gene TRBV28 combines with J gene TRBJ2-7; tentatively, D is TRBD2 (5 bases). CDR3 length: 14 amino acids. V dropped 5 bases and J dropped 2 bases, with 13 bases sitting between them. Germline-derived CDR1 and CDR2 are MDHEN and SYDVKM. CDR3 in amino acids: CASSAGVPPYEQYF. The CDR3 DNA is TGTGCCAGCAGTGCCGGGGTTCCCCCCTACGAGCAGTACTTC.

This chain uses TRBV2 with TRBJ2-7; 13 bases line up with TRBD2. CDR1 SNHLY and CDR2 FYNNEI come from the germline V gene. This CDR3 region has 14 residues. The V and J ends lost 4 bases and 7 bases, in that order; junction bases with no gene match: 4. CDR3 coding DNA: TGTGCCAGCAGTGCCGGGACTAGCGGGACTGAGCAGTACTTC. Encoded protein: CASSAGTSGTEQYF.

The chain carries TRBV5-1 and TRBJ2-7, with no clear D. Germline V gene sequence: CDR1 SGHRS, CDR2 YFSETQ. This CDR3 is built from 16 residues. With 2 bases removed from V and 3 bases from J, the gap between germline ends came to 18 bases. The CDR3: CASSFTGGAWGYEQYV. For the CDR3, the DNA is TGCGCCAGCAGCTTCACGGGCGGAGCCTGGGGCTACGAGCAGTACGTC.

This chain connects TRBV5-5 to TRBJ1-1; D may be TRBD1 (6 bases). CDR3 length: 12 residues. CDR1 and CDR2 (germline): SGHKS, YYEKEE (reference sequence). The V gene lost 6 bases and the J gene lost 8 bases, with 14 bases spanning the gap. The CDR3 spells CASTPVGTEAFF. CDR3 DNA sequence: TGTGCCAGCACCCCGGTTGGGACAGAAGCTTTCTTT.

CDR3 sequence: CASSSGGAEGTSYGYTF. The CDR3 DNA reads TGTGCCAGCAGCTCCGGGGGGGCGGAGGGCACTAGCTATGGCTACACCTTC. The rearrangement uses TRBV7-9 and TRBJ1-2; perhaps TRBD1 as D (6 bases). Germline lookup yields CDR1 SEHNR and CDR2 FQNEAQ (reference sequence). V was trimmed by 4 bases and J by 4 bases, leaving 22 bases between them. The CDR3 is 17 residues long.

The gene calls are TRBV28 and TRBJ2-7; 12 nucleotides align to TRBD2. The germline V gene encodes CDR1 MDHEN and CDR2 SYDVKM. The CDR3 contains 13 residues. After removal of 7 bases from V and 5 bases from J, the junction contained 3 bases not matched to a gene. This CDR3 is CASMTSGRNEQYF. DNA of the CDR3: TGTGCCAGCATGACTAGCGGGAGAAACGAGCAGTACTTC.

V usage is TRBV24-1 and J usage is TRBJ2-3; D tentatively reads TRBD1 or TRBD2 (5 bases each). The CDR3 has 15 residues. V lost 0 bases to trimming and J lost 1 base, with 7 bases between them. Germline-derived CDR1 and CDR2 are KGHDR and SFDVKD. This chain's CDR3 is CATSDLKGRTDTQYF. The CDR3 region has the DNA TGTGCCACCAGTGATTTGAAGGGACGCACAGATACGCAGTATTTT.

This chain uses TRBV9 with TRBJ2-2; D is unresolved. There are 14 residues in the CDR3. Germline CDR1 reads SGDLS; CDR2 reads YYNGEE. V lost 6 bases and J 0 bases, leaving 9 bases between the germline ends. CDR3 DNA: TGTGCCAGCAAGACCCAAACGAACACCGGGGAGCTGTTTTTT. Translating it yields CASKTQTNTGELFF.

CDR3 nucleotides: TGTGCCAGCAGCTCCACCGGAGGGGGGGATGGCTACACCTTC. This codes for CASSSTGGGDGYTF. This chain uses TRBV7-9 with TRBJ1-2, with D possibly being TRBD1 (6 bases). V was cut by 4 bases and J by 6 bases, with 15 bases left in between. The CDR3 spans 14 residues. Germline assignment: CDR1 SEHNR and CDR2 FQNEAQ (reference sequence).

The count of this clone is one. This CDR3 is CASSLAGGRIQHF. The CDR3 DNA reads as TGCGCCAGCAGCTTGGCAGGGGGCAGGATCCAGCATTTT. This chain uses TRBV5-1 with TRBJ1-5; 8 bases line up with TRBD1. This CDR3 has 13 amino acids. Germline V CDR1 and CDR2: SGHRS, YFSETQ. J gave up 12 bases and V 0 bases, and 5 bases lay outside the gene matches.

The chain couples TRBV19 to TRBJ2-2; the D is unclear. Trimming took 3 bases from V and 6 from J, leaving 14 bases between them. The germline gives CDR1 LNHDA, CDR2 SQIVND (reference sequence). There are 15 residues in the CDR3. The CDR3 DNA is TGTGCCAGTAGTATTTATTATGAGCTGGCCGGGGAGCTGTTTTTT. This translates into CASSIYYELAGELFF.

V gene TRBV5-1 combines with J gene TRBJ1-1; D gene unclear. Trimming removed 0 bases from V and 1 base from J, with 7 bases in between. Germline values: CDR1 SGHRS, CDR2 YFSETQ. This CDR3 is 14 amino acids long. The CDR3 DNA follows: TGCGCCAGCAGCTTGGCCCGGCAGAACACTGAAGCTTTCTTT. Amino acids: CASSLARQNTEAFF.

The gene calls are TRBV27 and TRBJ1-2; 8 bases are a match to TRBD1. V lost 5 bases and J lost 0; bases outside the gene matches: 11. The CDR3 length is 17 residues. From germline, CDR1 is MNHEY and CDR2 SMNVEV (reference sequence). The CDR3, as DNA: TGTGCCAGCAGTCTCCGAAAGGGACAGGTATCTAACTATGGCTACACCTTC. It specifies CASSLRKGQVSNYGYTF.

The CDR3 loop reads CASSYLGGETQYF. For the CDR3, the DNA is TGTGCCAGCAGTTACTTAGGGGGGGAGACCCAGTACTTC. The chain links TRBV6-5 to TRBJ2-5, with D tentatively TRBD1 or TRBD2 (6 bases each). Germline CDR1 is MNHEY and CDR2 is SVGAGI. This CDR3 is built from 13 residues. V was cut by 1 base and J by 5 bases, with 8 bases left in between.

The chain has TRBV7-2 and TRBJ1-2; 7 bases are a match to TRBD1. The germline V gene has CDR1 SGHTA and CDR2 FQGNSA. The CDR3 contains 14 residues. V shed 5 bases, J shed 4 bases, and the junction held 7 bases outside the gene matches. CDR3 sequence: CASSKRTGGYGYTF. DNA for the CDR3: TGTGCCAGCAGCAAACGGACAGGCGGCTATGGCTACACCTTC.

This chain joins TRBV10-3 and TRBJ1-1, with 11 bases matching TRBD1. The CDR3 consists of 18 residues. The germline gives CDR1 ENHRY, CDR2 SYGVKD. The trim removed 8 bases at V and 1 base at J, leaving 15 bases unmatched. CDR3 residues: CAIGSNRDRGVGNTEAFF. CDR3 sequence (DNA): TGTGCCATCGGCTCAAACCGGGACAGGGGGGTCGGGAACACTGAAGCTTTCTTT.